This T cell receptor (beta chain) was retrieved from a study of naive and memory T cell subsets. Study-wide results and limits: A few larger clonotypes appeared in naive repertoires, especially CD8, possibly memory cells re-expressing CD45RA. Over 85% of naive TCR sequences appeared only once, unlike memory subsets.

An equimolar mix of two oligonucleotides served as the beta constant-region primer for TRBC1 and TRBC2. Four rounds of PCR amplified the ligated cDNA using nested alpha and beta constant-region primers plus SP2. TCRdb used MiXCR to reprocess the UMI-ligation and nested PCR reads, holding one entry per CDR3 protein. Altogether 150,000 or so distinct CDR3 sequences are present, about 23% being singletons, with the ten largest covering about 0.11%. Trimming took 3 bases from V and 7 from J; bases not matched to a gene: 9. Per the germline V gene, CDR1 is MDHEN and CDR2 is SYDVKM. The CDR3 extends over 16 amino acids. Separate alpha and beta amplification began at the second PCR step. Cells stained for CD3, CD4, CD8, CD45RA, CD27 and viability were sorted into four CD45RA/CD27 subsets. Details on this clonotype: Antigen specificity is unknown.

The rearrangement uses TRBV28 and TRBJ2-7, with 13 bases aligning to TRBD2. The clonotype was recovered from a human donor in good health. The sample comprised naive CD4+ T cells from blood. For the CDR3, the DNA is TGTGCCAGCAGTTTCAGGACTAGCGGGAGTCAGGGGGAGCAGTACTTC. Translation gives CASSFRTSGSQGEQYF.